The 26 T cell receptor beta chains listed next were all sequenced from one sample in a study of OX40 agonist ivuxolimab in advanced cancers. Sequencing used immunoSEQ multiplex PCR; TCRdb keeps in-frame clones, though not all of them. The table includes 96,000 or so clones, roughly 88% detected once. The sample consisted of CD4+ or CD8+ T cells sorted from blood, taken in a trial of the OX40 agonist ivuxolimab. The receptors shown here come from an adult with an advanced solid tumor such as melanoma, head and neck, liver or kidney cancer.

DNA of the CDR3: TGTGCCAGTGGGCAGGGGGGTGCGCAGTATTTT. This translates into CASGQGGAQYF. The V gene is TRBV2, the J gene TRBJ2-3; tentatively, D is TRBD1 (7 bases). The germline V and J ends were trimmed by 9 bases and 10 bases, with 14 bases remaining between them. CDR3 size: 11 residues. Germline V gene lookup returns CDR1 SNHLY and CDR2 FYNNEI. The variable domain in full, with the rest retrieved from reference TRBV2 and TRBJ2-3, is EPEVTQTPSHQVTQMGQEVILRCVPISNHLYFYWYRQILGQKVEFLVSFYNNEISEKSEIFDDQFSVERPDGSNFTLKIRSTKLEDSAMYFCASGQGGAQYFGPGTRLTVL.

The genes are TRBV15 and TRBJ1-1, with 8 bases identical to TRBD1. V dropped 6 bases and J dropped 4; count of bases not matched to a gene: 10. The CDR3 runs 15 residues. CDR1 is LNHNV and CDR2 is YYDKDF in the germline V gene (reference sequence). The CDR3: CATSTGGAGGTEAFF. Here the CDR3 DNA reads TGTGCCACCAGTACAGGGGGTGCGGGTGGCACTGAAGCTTTCTTT. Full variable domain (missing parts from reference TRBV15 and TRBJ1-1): DAMVIQNPRYQVTQFGKPVTLSCSQTLNHNVMYWYQQKSSQAPKLLFHYYDKDFNNEADTPDNFQSRRPNTSFCFLDIRSPGLGDTAMYLCATSTGGAGGTEAFFGQGTRLTVV.

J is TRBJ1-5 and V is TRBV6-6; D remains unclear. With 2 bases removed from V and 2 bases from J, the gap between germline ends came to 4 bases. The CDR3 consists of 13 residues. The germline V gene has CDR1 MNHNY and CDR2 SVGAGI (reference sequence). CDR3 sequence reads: CASSYEGNQPQHF. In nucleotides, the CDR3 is TGTGCCAGCAGTTACGAGGGCAATCAGCCCCAGCATTTT.

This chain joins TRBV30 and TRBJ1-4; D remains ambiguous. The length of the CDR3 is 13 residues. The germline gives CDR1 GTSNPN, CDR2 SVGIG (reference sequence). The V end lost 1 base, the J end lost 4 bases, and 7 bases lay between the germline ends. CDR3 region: CAWSGQINEKLFF. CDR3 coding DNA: TGTGCCTGGAGTGGGCAGATTAATGAAAAACTGTTTTTT.

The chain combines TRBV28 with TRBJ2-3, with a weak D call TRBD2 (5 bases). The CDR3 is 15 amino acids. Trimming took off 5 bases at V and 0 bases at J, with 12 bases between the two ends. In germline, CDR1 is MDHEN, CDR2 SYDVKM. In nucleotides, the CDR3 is TGTGCCAGCAGTGCACTCGGGGAGAGCACAGATACGCAGTATTTT. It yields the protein CASSALGESTDTQYF.

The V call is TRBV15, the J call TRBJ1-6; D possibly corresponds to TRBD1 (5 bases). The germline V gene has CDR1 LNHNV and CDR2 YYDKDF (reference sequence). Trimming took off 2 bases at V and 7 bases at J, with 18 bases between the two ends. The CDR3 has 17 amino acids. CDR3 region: CATSRPGGRWANSPLHF. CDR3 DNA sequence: TGTGCCACCAGCAGACCTGGGGGGAGATGGGCGAATTCACCCCTCCACTTT.

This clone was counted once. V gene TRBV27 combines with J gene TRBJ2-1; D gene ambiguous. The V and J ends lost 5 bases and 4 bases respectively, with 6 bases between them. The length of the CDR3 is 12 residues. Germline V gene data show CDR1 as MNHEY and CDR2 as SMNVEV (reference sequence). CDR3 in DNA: TGTGCCAGCAGTCAACGATACAATGAGCAGTTCTTC. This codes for CASSQRYNEQFF.

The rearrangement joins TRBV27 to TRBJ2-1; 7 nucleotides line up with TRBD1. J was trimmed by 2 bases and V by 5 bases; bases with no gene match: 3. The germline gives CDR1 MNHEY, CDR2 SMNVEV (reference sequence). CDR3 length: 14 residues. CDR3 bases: TGTGCCAGCAGTCGTCAGGGGGCCTACAATGAGCAGTTCTTC. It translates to CASSRQGAYNEQFF.

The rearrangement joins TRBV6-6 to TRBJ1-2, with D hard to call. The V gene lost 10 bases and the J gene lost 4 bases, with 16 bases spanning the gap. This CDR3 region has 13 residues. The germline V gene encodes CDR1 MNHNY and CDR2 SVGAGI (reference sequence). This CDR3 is CATVVQFGYGYTF. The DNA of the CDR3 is TGTGCCACCGTCGTGCAGTTCGGCTATGGCTACACCTTC.

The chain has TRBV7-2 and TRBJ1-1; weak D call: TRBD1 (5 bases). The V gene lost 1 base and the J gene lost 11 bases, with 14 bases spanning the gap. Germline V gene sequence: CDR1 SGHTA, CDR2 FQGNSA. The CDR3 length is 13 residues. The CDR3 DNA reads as TGTGCCAGCAGCTTAGATGGGGGATTGTGGGCTTTCTTT. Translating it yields CASSLDGGLWAFF.

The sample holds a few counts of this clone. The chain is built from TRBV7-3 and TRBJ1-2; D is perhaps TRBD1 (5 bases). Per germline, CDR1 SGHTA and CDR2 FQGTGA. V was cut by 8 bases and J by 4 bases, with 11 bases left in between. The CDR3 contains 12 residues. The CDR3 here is CASGGGSYGYTF. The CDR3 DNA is TGTGCCAGCGGTGGGGGGAGCTATGGCTACACCTTC. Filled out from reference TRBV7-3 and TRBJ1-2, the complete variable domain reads GAGVSQTPSNKVTEKGKYVELRCDPISGHTALYWYRQSLGQGPEFLIYFQGTGAADDSGLPNDRFFAVRPEGSVSTLKIQRTERGDSAVYLCASGGGSYGYTFGSGTRLTVV.

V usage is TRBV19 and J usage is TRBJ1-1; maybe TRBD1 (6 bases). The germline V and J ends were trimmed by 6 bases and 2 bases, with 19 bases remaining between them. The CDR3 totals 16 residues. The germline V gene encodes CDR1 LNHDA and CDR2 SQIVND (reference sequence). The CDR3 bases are TGTGCCAGTAGGAAAATTCGGGGGGCAAGTAACACTGAAGCTTTCTTT. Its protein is CASRKIRGASNTEAFF. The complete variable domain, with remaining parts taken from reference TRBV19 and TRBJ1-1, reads DGGITQSPKYLFRKEGQNVTLSCEQNLNHDAMYWYRQDPGQGLRLIYYSQIVNDFQKGDIAEGYSVSREKKESFPLTVTSAQKNPTAFYLCASRKIRGASNTEAFFGQGTRLTVV.

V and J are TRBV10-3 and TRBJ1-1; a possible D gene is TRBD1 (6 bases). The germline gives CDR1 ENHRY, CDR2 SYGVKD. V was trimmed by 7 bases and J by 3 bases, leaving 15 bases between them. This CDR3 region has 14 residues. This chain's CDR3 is CAITAGAEDTEAFF. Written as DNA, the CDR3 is TGTGCCATCACCGCAGGGGCAGAGGACACTGAAGCTTTCTTT.

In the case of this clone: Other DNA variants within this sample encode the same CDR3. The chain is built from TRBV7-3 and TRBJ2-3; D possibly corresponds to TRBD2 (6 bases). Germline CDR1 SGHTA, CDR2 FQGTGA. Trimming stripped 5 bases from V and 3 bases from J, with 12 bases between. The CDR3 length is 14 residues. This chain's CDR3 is CASSAGLVTDTQYF. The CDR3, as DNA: TGTGCCAGCAGCGCGGGGCTAGTTACAGATACGCAGTATTTT.

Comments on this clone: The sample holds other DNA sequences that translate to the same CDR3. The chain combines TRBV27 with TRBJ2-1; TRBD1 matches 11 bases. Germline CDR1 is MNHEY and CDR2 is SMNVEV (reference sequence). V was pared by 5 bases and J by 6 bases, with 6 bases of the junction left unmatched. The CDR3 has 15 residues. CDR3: CASSLLGTGGNEQFF. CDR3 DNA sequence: TGTGCCAGCAGTCTTCTCGGGACAGGGGGCAATGAGCAGTTCTTC.

The CDR3 coding sequence is TGCGCCAGCAGCTTGGCAGGAACGGACACCATATATTTT. This codes for CASSLAGTDTIYF. This chain joins TRBV5-1 and TRBJ1-3, with unresolved D. The V gene lost 0 bases and the J gene lost 8 bases, with 9 bases spanning the gap. CDR1 and CDR2 from the germline V gene are SGHRS and YFSETQ. The CDR3 spans 13 residues.

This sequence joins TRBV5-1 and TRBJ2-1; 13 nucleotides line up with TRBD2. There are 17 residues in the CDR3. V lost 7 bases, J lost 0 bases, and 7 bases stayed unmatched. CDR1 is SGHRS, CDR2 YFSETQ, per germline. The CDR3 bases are TGCGCCAGCGCCGGGACTAGCGGGACCAGCTCCTACAATGAGCAGTTCTTC. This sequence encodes CASAGTSGTSSYNEQFF. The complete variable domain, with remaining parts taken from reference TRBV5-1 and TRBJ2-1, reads KAGVTQTPRYLIKTRGQQVTLSCSPISGHRSVSWYQQTPGQGLQFLFEYFSETQRNKGNFPGRFSGRQFSNSRSEMNVSTLELGDSALYLCASAGTSGTSSYNEQFFGPGTRLTVL.

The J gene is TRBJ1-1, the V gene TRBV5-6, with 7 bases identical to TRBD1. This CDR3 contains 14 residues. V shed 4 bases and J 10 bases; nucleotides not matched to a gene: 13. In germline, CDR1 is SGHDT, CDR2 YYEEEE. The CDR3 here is CASSPRARGDGAFF. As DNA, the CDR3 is TGTGCCAGCAGCCCGAGGGCCAGGGGGGATGGAGCTTTCTTT.

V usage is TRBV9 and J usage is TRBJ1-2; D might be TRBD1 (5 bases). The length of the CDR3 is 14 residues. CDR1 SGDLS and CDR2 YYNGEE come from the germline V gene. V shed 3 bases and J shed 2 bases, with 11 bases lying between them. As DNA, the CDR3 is TGTGCCAGCAGCGCACCTACAGGCAACTATGGCTACACCTTC. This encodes CASSAPTGNYGYTF.

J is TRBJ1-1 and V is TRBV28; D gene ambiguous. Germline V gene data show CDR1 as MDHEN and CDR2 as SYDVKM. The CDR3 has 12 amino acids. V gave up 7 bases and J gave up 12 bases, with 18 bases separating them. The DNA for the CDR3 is TGTGCCAGCACCCTCCGGTCGGGGATGTCTTTCTTT. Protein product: CASTLRSGMSFF.

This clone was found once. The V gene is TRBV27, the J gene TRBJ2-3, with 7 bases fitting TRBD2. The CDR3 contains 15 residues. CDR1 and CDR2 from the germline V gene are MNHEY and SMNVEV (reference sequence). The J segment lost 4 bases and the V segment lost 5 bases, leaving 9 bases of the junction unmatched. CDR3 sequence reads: CASSLWAGVADTQYF. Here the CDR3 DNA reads TGTGCCAGCAGTCTATGGGCGGGAGTGGCAGATACGCAGTATTTT.

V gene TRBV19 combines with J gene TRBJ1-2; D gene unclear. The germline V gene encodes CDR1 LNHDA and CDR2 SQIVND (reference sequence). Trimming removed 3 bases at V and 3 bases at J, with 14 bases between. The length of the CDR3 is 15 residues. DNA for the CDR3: TGTGCCAGTAGTATCAGGCCCGCTCCCGACTATGGCTACACCTTC. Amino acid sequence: CASSIRPAPDYGYTF.

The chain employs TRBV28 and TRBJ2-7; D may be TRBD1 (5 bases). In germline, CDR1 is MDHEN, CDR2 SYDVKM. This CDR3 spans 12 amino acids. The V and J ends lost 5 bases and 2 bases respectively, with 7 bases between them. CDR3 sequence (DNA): TGTGCCAGCAGTGAGGACACCTACGAGCAGTACTTC. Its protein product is CASSEDTYEQYF.

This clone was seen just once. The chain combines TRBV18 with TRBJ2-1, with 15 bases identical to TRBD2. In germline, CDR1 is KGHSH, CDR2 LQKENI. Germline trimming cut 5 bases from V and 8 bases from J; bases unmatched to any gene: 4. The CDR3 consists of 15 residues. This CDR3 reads CASSNGTSGRYEQFF. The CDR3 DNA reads TGTGCCAGCTCAAACGGGACTAGCGGGAGGTATGAGCAGTTCTTC. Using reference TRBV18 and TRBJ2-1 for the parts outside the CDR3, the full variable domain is NAGVMQNPRHLVRRRGQEARLRCSPMKGHSHVYWYRQLPEEGLKFMVYLQKENIIDESGMPKERFSAEFPKEGPSILRIQQVVRGDSAAYFCASSNGTSGRYEQFFGPGTRLTVL.

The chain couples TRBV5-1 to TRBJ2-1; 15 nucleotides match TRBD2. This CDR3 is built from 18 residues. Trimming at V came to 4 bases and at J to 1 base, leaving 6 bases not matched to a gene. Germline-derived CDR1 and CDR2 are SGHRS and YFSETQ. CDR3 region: CASSPGLAGGRSYNEQFF. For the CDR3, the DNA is TGCGCCAGCAGCCCAGGACTAGCGGGAGGGCGATCCTACAATGAGCAGTTCTTC.

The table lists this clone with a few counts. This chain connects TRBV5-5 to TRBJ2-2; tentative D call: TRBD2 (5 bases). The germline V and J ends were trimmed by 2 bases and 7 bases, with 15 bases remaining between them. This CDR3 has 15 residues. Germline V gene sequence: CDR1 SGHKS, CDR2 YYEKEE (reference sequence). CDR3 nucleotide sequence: TGTGCCAGCAGCTTCCCTCGGGGAAGTGGCGGGGAGCTGTTTTTT. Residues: CASSFPRGSGGELFF.